This is a list of T cell receptor beta chains from one sample in a study of blood T cell repertoires in COVID-19. Sequencing was performed with immunoSEQ multiplex PCR; in TCRdb, only in-frame clones are kept and a portion is missing. The table shows over 70,000 clones, with roughly 90% occurring only once. Sequencing was carried out using peripheral blood. The receptors stem from a human donor in a cohort sampled during active COVID-19. CDR3s include the opening cysteine and the closing phenylalanine or tryptophan. A D gene is named only where the DNA matches it firmly. Only part of the rows carry a size: once, few, many, or a class if the clone is expanded.

j_call: TRBJ1-6; d_call: NA; v_call: TRBV7-9; clone_size: few; cdr3_nt: TGTGCCAGCAGCTTACCCAGAAATAATTCACCCCTCCACTTT; cdr3_aa: CASSLPRNNSPLHF
j_call: TRBJ1-1; d_call: TRBD1; v_call: TRBV6-5; clone_size: NA; cdr3_nt: TGTGCCAGCAGCACCGCCGGGACAGGGAACACTGAAGCTTTCTTT; cdr3_aa: CASSTAGTGNTEAFF
j_call: TRBJ2-7; d_call: TRBD1; v_call: TRBV11-3; clone_size: NA; cdr3_nt: TGTGCCAGCAGGCGGGCAGGGGGCAGGTACGAGCAGTACTTC; cdr3_aa: CASRRAGGRYEQYF
j_call: TRBJ2-3; d_call: NA; v_call: TRBV6-6; clone_size: NA; cdr3_nt: TGTGCCAGCAGTTACGGCGACAGAACAGATACGCAGTATTTT; cdr3_aa: CASSYGDRTDTQYF
j_call: TRBJ2-2; d_call: NA; v_call: TRBV4-3; clone_size: NA; cdr3_nt: TGCGCCAGCAGCCAAACAGGGAACACAGTCGGGGAGCTGTTTTTT; cdr3_aa: CASSQTGNTVGELFF
j_call: TRBJ2-7; d_call: NA; v_call: TRBV5-1; clone_size: once; cdr3_nt: TGCGCCAGCAGCGCCCGAGCCTACGAGCAGTACTTC; cdr3_aa: CASSARAYEQYF
j_call: TRBJ2-1; d_call: NA; v_call: TRBV25-1; clone_size: NA; cdr3_nt: TGTGCCAGCAGTTTCCCAGGGAATGAGCAGTTCTTC; cdr3_aa: CASSFPGNEQFF
j_call: TRBJ2-7; d_call: TRBD2; v_call: TRBV20-1; clone_size: NA; cdr3_nt: TGCAGTGCTAGTAAGGACGGGGGGACCTACGAGCAGTACTTC; cdr3_aa: CSASKDGGTYEQYF
j_call: TRBJ2-7; d_call: NA; v_call: TRBV4-3; clone_size: NA; cdr3_nt: TGCGCCAGCAGCCAAGAGCCCCAGGGGGGATCCGAGCAGTACTTC; cdr3_aa: CASSQEPQGGSEQYF
j_call: TRBJ2-5; d_call: NA; v_call: TRBV18; clone_size: NA; cdr3_nt: TGTGCCAGCTCGCCCGGACAGACCCAAGAGACCCAGTACTTC; cdr3_aa: CASSPGQTQETQYF
j_call: TRBJ1-2; d_call: NA; v_call: TRBV28; clone_size: NA; cdr3_nt: TGTGCCAGCCGTGGCGGGGGCTATGGCTACACCTTC; cdr3_aa: CASRGGGYGYTF
j_call: TRBJ1-6; d_call: NA; v_call: TRBV27; clone_size: NA; cdr3_nt: TGTGCCACATCCGGCACCGGACAGAGGAATTCACCCCTCCACTTT; cdr3_aa: CATSGTGQRNSPLHF
j_call: TRBJ2-7; d_call: NA; v_call: TRBV2; clone_size: NA; cdr3_nt: TGTGCCAGCAGTGAAACGGGGGATTCGGTCTACGAGCAGTACTTC; cdr3_aa: CASSETGDSVYEQYF
j_call: TRBJ2-2; d_call: TRBD1; v_call: TRBV5-6; clone_size: NA; cdr3_nt: TGTGCCAGCAGTTCCACAGGGGTCATAAACACCGGGGAGCTGTTTTTT; cdr3_aa: CASSSTGVINTGELFF
j_call: TRBJ1-1; d_call: TRBD1; v_call: TRBV7-2; clone_size: NA; cdr3_nt: TGTGCCAGCAGCATACAGGGGACCAACACTGAAGCTTTCTTT; cdr3_aa: CASSIQGTNTEAFF
j_call: TRBJ1-6; d_call: TRBD1; v_call: TRBV6-2/TRBV6-3; clone_size: NA; cdr3_nt: TGTGCCAGCAGTTACAACACTCGGACAGGAGATCGTTCACCCCTCCACTTT; cdr3_aa: CASSYNTRTGDRSPLHF
j_call: TRBJ1-5; d_call: TRBD1; v_call: TRBV11-2; clone_size: NA; cdr3_nt: TGTGCCAGCAGCCCGACAGGGGGAAATCAGCCCCAGCATTTT; cdr3_aa: CASSPTGGNQPQHF
j_call: TRBJ2-2; d_call: TRBD1; v_call: TRBV5-1; clone_size: NA; cdr3_nt: TGCGCCAGCAGCCGGGTGGGACAGGTGAACACCGGGGAGCTGTTTTTT; cdr3_aa: CASSRVGQVNTGELFF
j_call: TRBJ1-2; d_call: NA; v_call: TRBV5-4; clone_size: NA; cdr3_nt: TGTGCCAGCAGCTTGGGTCCAGCTAACTATGGCTACACCTTC; cdr3_aa: CASSLGPANYGYTF
j_call: TRBJ2-7; d_call: NA; v_call: TRBV6-1; clone_size: once; cdr3_nt: TGTGCCAGCAGTAAAGGAAGGGGGTTGAGTGTGTACGAGCAGTACTTC; cdr3_aa: CASSKGRGLSVYEQYF
j_call: TRBJ1-6; d_call: NA; v_call: TRBV19; clone_size: NA; cdr3_nt: TGTGCCAGTAGTATAGCCCTGGGCAGGGGCCATAATTCACCCCTCCACTTT; cdr3_aa: CASSIALGRGHNSPLHF
j_call: TRBJ1-5; d_call: TRBD1; v_call: TRBV2; clone_size: NA; cdr3_nt: TGTGCCAGCAGTGGGGACAGGGTATCTAATCAGCCCCAGCATTTT; cdr3_aa: CASSGDRVSNQPQHF
j_call: TRBJ2-7; d_call: TRBD1; v_call: TRBV7-8; clone_size: once; cdr3_nt: TGTGCCAGCAGCTTTCAGGGGGCCTTCGGCGAGCAGTACTTC; cdr3_aa: CASSFQGAFGEQYF
j_call: TRBJ2-2; d_call: NA; v_call: TRBV19; clone_size: NA; cdr3_nt: TGTGCCAGTAGAACCGGGACACAGAACACCGGGGAGCTGTTTTTT; cdr3_aa: CASRTGTQNTGELFF
j_call: TRBJ2-7; d_call: NA; v_call: TRBV28; clone_size: NA; cdr3_nt: TGTGCCAGCAGTTTGGGCCTAGAGCAGTACTTC; cdr3_aa: CASSLGLEQYF
j_call: TRBJ1-6; d_call: TRBD1; v_call: TRBV25-1; clone_size: NA; cdr3_nt: TGTGCCAGCAGTGAGGCCCTAACGGGACAGGTCTATAATTCACCCCTCCACTTT; cdr3_aa: CASSEALTGQVYNSPLHF
j_call: TRBJ1-5; d_call: TRBD1; v_call: TRBV27; clone_size: NA; cdr3_nt: TGTGCCAGCAGTCCCCTGGACAGGCGAAATCAGCCCCAGCATTTT; cdr3_aa: CASSPLDRRNQPQHF
j_call: TRBJ2-3; d_call: TRBD2; v_call: TRBV7-9; clone_size: NA; cdr3_nt: TGTGCCAGCAGCTTAACGGCGACTAGCGGGAGTAAAACAGATACGCAGTATTTT; cdr3_aa: CASSLTATSGSKTDTQYF
j_call: TRBJ2-3; d_call: NA; v_call: TRBV28; clone_size: NA; cdr3_nt: TGTGCCAGCAGTCCCACGAACAGGGCAGCTAGCACAGATACGCAGTATTTT; cdr3_aa: CASSPTNRAASTDTQYF
j_call: TRBJ2-7; d_call: NA; v_call: TRBV14; clone_size: NA; cdr3_nt: TGTGCCAGCAGCCAAGATCAGGGACTGAGCTACGAGCAGTACTTC; cdr3_aa: CASSQDQGLSYEQYF
j_call: TRBJ2-3; d_call: TRBD2; v_call: TRBV30; clone_size: NA; cdr3_nt: TGTGCCTTAAGCAGATGGACTAGCGGGAGGCTTAGCACAGATACGCAGTATTTT; cdr3_aa: CALSRWTSGRLSTDTQYF
j_call: TRBJ2-7; d_call: TRBD2; v_call: TRBV9; clone_size: NA; cdr3_nt: TGTGCCAGCAGCTGGGGGACTAGCGGGAGTTACGAGCAGTACTTC; cdr3_aa: CASSWGTSGSYEQYF
j_call: TRBJ2-2; d_call: TRBD2; v_call: TRBV5-1; clone_size: NA; cdr3_nt: TGCGCCAGCAGCAGAGGGACTAGCGGGGGGCCGAACACCGGGGAGCTGTTTTTT; cdr3_aa: CASSRGTSGGPNTGELFF
j_call: TRBJ2-3; d_call: TRBD2; v_call: TRBV5-1; clone_size: NA; cdr3_nt: TGCGCCAGCAGCTTGCTAGCGGGAGGGTCTGATACGCAGTATTTT; cdr3_aa: CASSLLAGGSDTQYF
j_call: TRBJ1-5; d_call: TRBD1; v_call: TRBV5-4; clone_size: NA; cdr3_nt: TGTGCCAGCAGCTTTAGTTTAGGGGGCAAGGGGACCGTCCAGCCCCAGCATTTT; cdr3_aa: CASSFSLGGKGTVQPQHF
j_call: TRBJ1-5; d_call: NA; v_call: TRBV4-1; clone_size: NA; cdr3_nt: TGCGCCAGCAGCCAAGTTGGGACAAGTTATAGCAATCAGCCCCAGCATTTT; cdr3_aa: CASSQVGTSYSNQPQHF
j_call: TRBJ2-1; d_call: NA; v_call: TRBV9; clone_size: NA; cdr3_nt: TGTGCCAGCAGCGTAGATGGCCCGAGAGGGGGCTCCTACAATGAGCAGTTCTTC; cdr3_aa: CASSVDGPRGGSYNEQFF
j_call: TRBJ2-3; d_call: TRBD2; v_call: TRBV10-1; clone_size: NA; cdr3_nt: TGCGCCAGCAGTGGGGCCCTAGCGGGAGGCAGCACAGATACGCAGTATTTT; cdr3_aa: CASSGALAGGSTDTQYF
j_call: TRBJ2-5; d_call: NA; v_call: TRBV12-5; clone_size: NA; cdr3_nt: TGTGCTAGTGGTTTGGTGAGCGGACCCCAGGCATATGAGACCCAGTACTTC; cdr3_aa: CASGLVSGPQAYETQYF
j_call: TRBJ2-5; d_call: NA; v_call: TRBV5-1; clone_size: NA; cdr3_nt: TGCGCCAGCAGCCCGGTCCAAGAGACCCAGTACTTC; cdr3_aa: CASSPVQETQYF
j_call: TRBJ1-2; d_call: TRBD1; v_call: TRBV19; clone_size: NA; cdr3_nt: TGTGCCAGTACCATGGCAGGGGGGAAGAATGGCTACACCTTC; cdr3_aa: CASTMAGGKNGYTF
j_call: TRBJ2-7; d_call: NA; v_call: TRBV3-1/TRBV3-2; clone_size: NA; cdr3_nt: TGTGCCAGCAGCCAAGCTGCACCGGGGTACGAGCAGTACTTC; cdr3_aa: CASSQAAPGYEQYF
j_call: TRBJ2-2; d_call: NA; v_call: TRBV30; clone_size: NA; cdr3_nt: TGTGCCTGGAGACTATCTTACGGGGAGCTGTTTTTT; cdr3_aa: CAWRLSYGELFF
j_call: TRBJ1-5; d_call: TRBD1; v_call: TRBV28; clone_size: few; cdr3_nt: TGTGCCAGCAGTTTAAGGACAGGGACCCAGCCCCAGCATTTT; cdr3_aa: CASSLRTGTQPQHF
j_call: TRBJ2-3; d_call: TRBD2; v_call: TRBV12-3/TRBV12-4; clone_size: NA; cdr3_nt: TGTGCCAGCACCGGGACTATCGCAGATACGCAGTATTTT; cdr3_aa: CASTGTIADTQYF
j_call: TRBJ2-5; d_call: NA; v_call: TRBV5-1; clone_size: NA; cdr3_nt: TGCGCCAGCAGCTTGTTAGCACAAGAGACCCAGTACTTC; cdr3_aa: CASSLLAQETQYF
j_call: TRBJ1-4; d_call: TRBD1; v_call: TRBV5-1; clone_size: NA; cdr3_nt: TGCGCCAGCAGCCGTCGGACAGGGGGAAATGAAAAACTGTTTTTT; cdr3_aa: CASSRRTGGNEKLFF
j_call: TRBJ2-4; d_call: TRBD2; v_call: TRBV6-8; clone_size: NA; cdr3_nt: TGTGCCAGCAGTTGCCGACTAGCGGGAGCCAAAAACATTCAGTACTTC; cdr3_aa: CASSCRLAGAKNIQYF